These T cell receptor beta chains were read from a single sample in a study of liver allograft versus peripheral blood T cells. TCRdb re-called the reads through MiXCR, storing one row per CDR3 protein. The sample carries about 14,000 distinct CDR3 sequences, roughly 20% recorded once. These receptors came from a human patient who had a liver transplant. Some T cells may be transferred from the graft donor. Each CDR3 is given with its conserved first and last residue. The D gene is left open where the match is weak. Part of the rows lack a size; the others show once, few, many or a class for expanded clones.

D gene: .; clone size: medium-sized; J gene: TRBJ1-2; V gene: TRBV7-2; CDR3 DNA: TGTGCCAGCAGACGCAGGGACATAAACTATGGCTACACCTTC; CDR3 protein: CASRRRDINYGYTF
D gene: .; clone size: few; J gene: TRBJ1-1; V gene: TRBV5-4; CDR3 DNA: TGTGCCAGCAGCGGTAACGGGGGGGACACTGAAGCTTTCTTT; CDR3 protein: CASSGNGGDTEAFF
D gene: .; clone size: .; J gene: TRBJ1-1; V gene: TRBV9; CDR3 DNA: TGTGCCAGCAGCGTAGCACTTGGGAACACTGAAGCTTTCTTT; CDR3 protein: CASSVALGNTEAFF
D gene: .; clone size: medium-sized; J gene: TRBJ1-3; V gene: TRBV18; CDR3 DNA: TGTGCCAGCTCACCAGTCCGTAACTCTGGAAACACCATATATTTT; CDR3 protein: CASSPVRNSGNTIYF
D gene: .; clone size: medium-sized; J gene: TRBJ1-1; V gene: TRBV29-1; CDR3 DNA: TGCAGCGTTGAAGGGGACACTGAAGCTTTCTTT; CDR3 protein: CSVEGDTEAFF
D gene: .; clone size: few; J gene: TRBJ2-7; V gene: TRBV6-1; CDR3 DNA: TGTGCCAGCAGTGCAGCCAGTACCTACGAGCAGTACTTC; CDR3 protein: CASSAASTYEQYF
D gene: .; clone size: medium-sized; J gene: TRBJ1-1; V gene: TRBV6-5; CDR3 DNA: TGTGCCAGCAGTTACCAGGTGAACACTGAAGCTTTCTTT; CDR3 protein: CASSYQVNTEAFF
D gene: .; clone size: .; J gene: TRBJ1-1; V gene: TRBV20-1; CDR3 DNA: TGCAGTGCTAGTGGGGGGGCTGAAGCTTTCTTT; CDR3 protein: CSASGGAEAFF
D gene: .; clone size: many; J gene: TRBJ1-2; V gene: TRBV6-5; CDR3 DNA: TGTGCCAGCAGTTACTCGTTCGGGGGAAACTATGGCTACACCTTC; CDR3 protein: CASSYSFGGNYGYTF
D gene: .; clone size: many; J gene: TRBJ1-1; V gene: TRBV10-3; CDR3 DNA: TGTGCCATCAGTAAAGGGGCAGTCATGAACACTGAAGCTTTCTTT; CDR3 protein: CAISKGAVMNTEAFF
D gene: .; clone size: medium-sized; J gene: TRBJ1-4; V gene: TRBV5-6; CDR3 DNA: TGTGCCAGCAGCTTGGTAGCAGGGGCGGGGGAAAAACTGTTTTTT; CDR3 protein: CASSLVAGAGEKLFF
D gene: .; clone size: medium-sized; J gene: TRBJ1-1; V gene: TRBV10-3; CDR3 DNA: TGTGCCATAGGGTCGATGAAAGGGAACACTGAAGCTTTCTTT; CDR3 protein: CAIGSMKGNTEAFF
D gene: .; clone size: many; J gene: TRBJ2-7; V gene: TRBV10-3; CDR3 DNA: TGTGCCATCGCCGCGATTGCAGGGAACGAGCAGTACTTC; CDR3 protein: CAIAAIAGNEQYF
D gene: .; clone size: many; J gene: TRBJ1-3; V gene: TRBV27; CDR3 DNA: TGTGCCAGCAGTTACTCCCTAGGGGGAACTGGAAACACCATATATTTT; CDR3 protein: CASSYSLGGTGNTIYF
D gene: TRBD1; clone size: many; J gene: TRBJ1-2; V gene: TRBV19; CDR3 DNA: TGTGCCAGTAGTGCCCGAACAGGGGGTAAGGATGGCTACACCTTC; CDR3 protein: CASSARTGGKDGYTF
D gene: .; clone size: medium-sized; J gene: TRBJ1-5; V gene: TRBV10-3; CDR3 DNA: TGTGCCATCAGTGAGGGTAGACAGGACCTCAATCAGCCCCAGCATTTT; CDR3 protein: CAISEGRQDLNQPQHF
D gene: TRBD1; clone size: few; J gene: TRBJ2-5; V gene: TRBV29-1; CDR3 DNA: TGCAGCGGCCGGGACAGGGTTTGGGAGACCCAGTACTTC; CDR3 protein: CSGRDRVWETQYF
D gene: .; clone size: medium-sized; J gene: TRBJ1-6; V gene: TRBV6-2/TRBV6-3; CDR3 DNA: TGTGCCAGCAGTTATGGGAGCTCCTATAATTCACCCCTCCACTTT; CDR3 protein: CASSYGSSYNSPLHF
D gene: .; clone size: many; J gene: TRBJ1-2; V gene: TRBV5-4; CDR3 DNA: TGTGCCAGCAGCTTGGCCGGTACACAGGGAGTGGGTGGCTACACCTTC; CDR3 protein: CASSLAGTQGVGGYTF
D gene: .; clone size: .; J gene: TRBJ1-3; V gene: TRBV5-4; CDR3 DNA: TGTGCCAGCAGCTTGGCCGGGGGGCGTCTACTGGGCTCTGGAAACACCATATATTTT; CDR3 protein: CASSLAGGRLLGSGNTIYF